The 18 T cell receptor beta chains reported below all come from one sample, sequenced in a study of T cell responses to AZD1222 COVID-19 vaccine. Data came from immunoSEQ multiplex PCR; TCRdb stores just in-frame clones and leaves some out. The sample consists of about 180,000 clones, 88% of them appearing once. The source was peripheral blood, collected 28 days after the second AZD1222 dose. The receptors were sampled from an adult who received the AZD1222 COVID-19 vaccine.

The CDR3 protein is CASSSQASSPLHF. The CDR3 region has the DNA TGTGCCAGTAGTTCTCAGGCCAGTTCACCCCTCCACTTT. V usage is TRBV19 and J usage is TRBJ1-6; no definite D call. V was shortened by 5 bases and J by 9 bases, with 11 bases between the two germline ends. Germline-derived CDR1 and CDR2 are LNHDA and SQIVND (reference sequence). This CDR3 spans 13 amino acids.

The chain combines TRBV7-2 with TRBJ1-5, with D maybe TRBD1 (5 bases). Looked up from germline, CDR1 is SGHTA and CDR2 is FQGNSA. The length of the CDR3 is 16 residues. V was cut by 1 base and J by 6 bases, with 16 bases left in between. Here the CDR3 DNA reads TGTGCCAGCAGCTTAGAGGCCAGGGCGGGGGGTCAGCCCCAGCATTTT. Its translation is CASSLEARAGGQPQHF. The complete variable domain, with remaining parts taken from reference TRBV7-2 and TRBJ1-5, reads GAGVSQSPSNKVTEKGKDVELRCDPISGHTALYWYRQSLGQGLEFLIYFQGNSAPDKSGLPSDRFSAERTGGSVSTLTIQRTQQEDSAVYLCASSLEARAGGQPQHFGDGTRLSIL.

This CDR3 is CASSYRGSGANVLTF. In DNA form, the CDR3 reads TGTGCCAGCAGTTACCGAGGCTCTGGGGCCAACGTCCTGACTTTC. The chain has TRBV6-6 and TRBJ2-6, with D hard to call. The length of the CDR3 is 15 residues. In germline, CDR1 is MNHNY, CDR2 SVGAGI (reference sequence). Trimming stripped 2 bases from V and 0 bases from J, with 5 bases between.

This rearrangement joins TRBV27 to TRBJ2-7, with 8 bases that match TRBD1. The CDR3 length is 15 residues. J was trimmed by 0 bases and V by 6 bases; bases with no gene match: 7. Looked up from germline, CDR1 is MNHEY and CDR2 is SMNVEV (reference sequence). CDR3 sequence: CASSRRGPSSYEQYF. CDR3 bases: TGTGCCAGCAGCCGCAGGGGGCCGAGCTCCTACGAGCAGTACTTC.

The genes are TRBV19 and TRBJ2-2, with D hard to call. V gave up 7 bases and J gave up 1 base, with 13 bases separating them. CDR3 length: 15 residues. CDR1 and CDR2 (germline): LNHDA, SQIVND (reference sequence). CDR3 nucleotide sequence: TGTGCCAGTAACGTACTCGGATGGAACACCGGGGAGCTGTTTTTT. Its protein product is CASNVLGWNTGELFF. The whole variable domain, remainder taken from reference TRBV19 and TRBJ2-2, is DGGITQSPKYLFRKEGQNVTLSCEQNLNHDAMYWYRQDPGQGLRLIYYSQIVNDFQKGDIAEGYSVSREKKESFPLTVTSAQKNPTAFYLCASNVLGWNTGELFFGEGSRLTVL.

This chain joins TRBV29-1 and TRBJ2-7, with a tentative D call TRBD2 (7 bases). The V and J ends lost 7 bases and 6 bases respectively, with 16 bases between them. Germline CDR1 SQVTM, CDR2 ANQGSEA. The CDR3 loop spans 12 amino acids. CDR3 sequence: CSGGRGAGEQYF. The DNA for the CDR3 is TGCAGCGGTGGGAGGGGGGCCGGCGAGCAGTACTTC.

The chain is built from TRBV5-4 and TRBJ1-5, with D unclear. Germline CDR1 is SGHNT and CDR2 is YYREEE (reference sequence). The length of the CDR3 is 15 residues. Trimming stripped 0 bases from V and 0 bases from J, with 7 bases between. The CDR3 loop is CASSLDGNSNQPQHF. The CDR3 nucleotides are TGTGCCAGCAGCTTGGACGGAAATAGCAATCAGCCCCAGCATTTT.

V is TRBV3-1 (or the pseudogene TRBV3-2) and J is TRBJ2-3, with TRBD2 matching 12 bases. This CDR3 spans 16 amino acids. CDR1 and CDR2 from the germline V gene are LGHDT and YNNKEL (reference sequence). V lost 4 bases, J lost 6 bases, and 8 bases stayed unmatched. CDR3 bases: TGTGCCAGCAGCCCTTGGACTAGCGGGATAGTCGATACGCAGTATTTT. This translates into CASSPWTSGIVDTQYF.

V is TRBV5-1 and J is TRBJ2-3; D is perhaps TRBD1 (5 bases). This CDR3 has 15 amino acids. Germline loops: CDR1 SGHRS, CDR2 YFSETQ. Trimming took off 0 bases at V and 4 bases at J, with 12 bases between the two ends. CDR3 bases: TGCGCCAGCAGCTTGGGGCAGGGTGCTTCAGATACGCAGTATTTT. This encodes CASSLGQGASDTQYF.

V gene TRBV30 combines with J gene TRBJ2-1; D is unclear. The length of the CDR3 is 13 residues. Trimming left V 2 bases short and J 9 bases short, with 14 bases between. The germline gives CDR1 GTSNPN, CDR2 SVGIG (reference sequence). CDR3 DNA: TGTGCCTGGAGTTCCTCTCAAATCGGTGAGCAGTTCTTC. Its protein is CAWSSSQIGEQFF.

The chain links TRBV5-1 to TRBJ2-2, with a possible D match to TRBD2 (5 bases). The CDR3 length is 15 residues. Trimming left V 2 bases short and J 5 bases short, with 13 bases between. From germline, CDR1 is SGHRS and CDR2 YFSETQ. The CDR3 DNA is TGCGCCAGCAGCTTCGGTGGAGGAGAAACCGGGGAGCTGTTTTTT. Translating it yields CASSFGGGETGELFF.

This rearrangement joins TRBV7-2 to TRBJ2-7; 8 nucleotides align to TRBD2. The J segment lost 3 bases and the V segment lost 1 base, leaving 14 bases of the junction unmatched. CDR1 SGHTA and CDR2 FQGNSA come from the germline V gene. This CDR3 has 18 residues. The CDR3 DNA reads as TGTGCCAGCAGCTTAGGGATCCGGACTAGCAACGAAAACTACGAGCAGTACTTC. Its translation: CASSLGIRTSNENYEQYF.

The chain carries TRBV7-8 and TRBJ2-7, with D perhaps given as TRBD1 or TRBD2 (5 bases each). Germline CDR1 reads SGHVS; CDR2 reads FQNEAQ. The V end lost 1 base, the J end lost 0 bases, and 10 bases lay between the germline ends. The CDR3 has 15 residues. CDR3: CASSLVAGTSYEQYF. CDR3 nucleotides: TGTGCCAGCAGCTTAGTGGCAGGGACCTCCTACGAGCAGTACTTC.

The J gene is TRBJ2-1, the V gene TRBV12-3 or TRBV12-4; 8 nucleotides line up with TRBD2. The CDR3 sequence is 13 residues long. Losses at the gene ends were 4 bases for V and 6 bases for J; bases not matched to a gene: 2. CDR3 residues: CASSWAGGNEQFF. The CDR3 DNA follows: TGTGCCAGCAGTTGGGCGGGGGGCAATGAGCAGTTCTTC.

This clone was seen more than once but under ten times. The rearrangement uses TRBV30 and TRBJ1-6; D remains ambiguous. In germline, CDR1 is GTSNPN, CDR2 SVGIG (reference sequence). V dropped 3 bases and J dropped 8 bases, with 11 bases sitting between them. The CDR3 extends over 13 amino acids. The CDR3 DNA reads TGTGCCTGGAGGGGCACATCCGATTCACCCCTCCACTTT. Residues: CAWRGTSDSPLHF.

The chain combines TRBV28 with TRBJ1-1; D remains ambiguous. The CDR3 totals 11 residues. Germline CDR1 is MDHEN and CDR2 is SYDVKM. Trimming stripped 3 bases from V and 11 bases from J, with 10 bases between. CDR3 in amino acids: CASSFGRPAFF. The CDR3 DNA follows: TGTGCCAGCAGTTTCGGCAGGCCGGCTTTCTTT.

The V and J genes are TRBV28 and TRBJ2-5; D is perhaps TRBD1 (5 bases). This CDR3 has 14 amino acids. Trimming took off 1 base at V and 7 bases at J, with 13 bases between the two ends. CDR1 is MDHEN and CDR2 is SYDVKM in the germline V gene. This CDR3 is CASSLFQGHGTQYF. The CDR3 nucleotides read TGTGCCAGCAGTTTATTCCAGGGCCATGGGACCCAGTACTTC.

The chain is built from TRBV4-1 and TRBJ2-3; TRBD1 agrees at 10 bases. The germline CDR1 and CDR2 sequences are MGHRA and YSYEKL. The CDR3 is 15 amino acids. V lost 3 bases to trimming and J lost 2 bases; unmatched junction nucleotides: 2. The CDR3 loop is CASSQRQGATDTQYF. For the CDR3, the DNA is TGCGCCAGCAGCCAGCGACAGGGGGCCACAGATACGCAGTATTTT.